The rows below give T cell receptor beta chains drawn from one sample of a study of control samples from healthy donors and cancer patients. Here immunoSEQ multiplex PCR was the method, and the copy in TCRdb shows in-frame clones only, minus some. The sample holds some 89,000 clones, more than 70% seen once. Sequencing was performed on blood. The receptors derive from a woman between 40 and 50 years old in good health. Each CDR3 is given with its conserved first and last residue. A D gene is named only where the DNA matches it firmly. Clone size is given for some rows only: seen once, a few or many times, or a class if the clone is expanded.

>TRBJ2-3|.|.|TRBV5-1
TGCGCCAGCAGCTCCGTGGACAGCTCCCAACTGACAGATACGCAGTATTTT
CASSSVDSSQLTDTQYF
>TRBJ2-1|.|TRBD2|TRBV5-1
TGCGCCAGCAGCTTGGGGCTAGCGGATAACAATGAGCAGTTCTTC
CASSLGLADNNEQFF
>TRBJ2-7|.|TRBD1|TRBV18
TGTGCCAGCTCAATAGGGACAGGGTTCAACGAGCAGTACTTC
CASSIGTGFNEQYF
>TRBJ1-2|.|.|TRBV7-3
TGTGCCAGCAGCTGGTACTATGGCTACACCTTC
CASSWYYGYTF
>TRBJ2-7|.|TRBD2|TRBV4-1
TGCGCCAGCAGCCAATATATAGCGGGACCCTCCTACGAGCAGTACTTC
CASSQYIAGPSYEQYF
>TRBJ2-4|.|TRBD1|TRBV9
TGTGCCAGCAGCGTCCGGGACAGGGGAAACATTCAGTACTTC
CASSVRDRGNIQYF
>TRBJ1-5|few|.|TRBV19
TGTGCCAGTAGTAACACGTTGAGCAATCAGCCCCAGCATTTT
CASSNTLSNQPQHF
>TRBJ1-3|.|.|TRBV9
TGTGCCAGCAGCCAGGGATTTTCGGGCGGAAACACCATATATTTT
CASSQGFSGGNTIYF
>TRBJ1-2|.|.|TRBV27
TGTGCCAGCAGTCCGGACGGGACACCCGGCTATGGCTACACCTTC
CASSPDGTPGYGYTF
>TRBJ1-1|.|.|TRBV9
TGTGCCAGCAGCGCCTTCTCTCAGGGGAAGCCTGAAGCTTTCTTT
CASSAFSQGKPEAFF
>TRBJ2-2|.|TRBD2|TRBV7-3
TGCGCCAGCAGCGGGGGGCCGGACACCGGGGAGCTGTTTTTT
CASSGGPDTGELFF
>TRBJ1-1|.|.|TRBV3-1/TRBV3-2
TGTGCCAGCAGGTCCGGGACAAGTGGTACTGAAGCTTTCTTT
CASRSGTSGTEAFF
>TRBJ2-3|.|.|TRBV10-2
TGCGCCAGCAGTGAGTCGGGTCCAGATACGCAGTATTTT
CASSESGPDTQYF
>TRBJ1-6|.|.|TRBV30
TGTGCCTGGAGTGTACCTGGGTTGGGGAATTCACCCCTCCACTTT
CAWSVPGLGNSPLHF
>TRBJ1-1|.|.|TRBV7-8
TGTGCCAGCAGCTTTGGGGACACTGAAGCTTTCTTT
CASSFGDTEAFF
>TRBJ2-2|.|.|TRBV7-8
TGTGCCAGCAGCTTAACTCCCGCGGGCACCGGGGAGCTGTTTTTT
CASSLTPAGTGELFF
>TRBJ1-1|.|.|TRBV5-1
TGCGCCAGCAGCTTGGGACACAAAAGGAACACTGAAGCTTTCTTT
CASSLGHKRNTEAFF
>TRBJ1-1|.|.|TRBV15
TGTGCCACCAGCAGAGAGGGGACCGGACAGACTGAAGCTTTCTTT
CATSREGTGQTEAFF
>TRBJ2-4|once|.|TRBV20-1
TGCAGTGCTAGAGATGCATACATTCAGTACTTC
CSARDAYIQYF
>TRBJ2-7|.|.|TRBV20-1
TGCGGGGGAGGTGTGTCGGACGAGCAGTACTTC
CGGGVSDEQYF
>TRBJ2-3|.|.|TRBV3-1/TRBV3-2
TGTGCCAGCAGCCAAGAGGGGGGAGCAGATACGCAGTATTTT
CASSQEGGADTQYF
>TRBJ1-2|.|.|TRBV5-5
TGTGCCAGCAGCCTGCGGGACAATTCCTATGGCTACACCTTC
CASSLRDNSYGYTF
>TRBJ1-1|.|.|TRBV7-2
TGTGCCAGCAGCTTAGGAGCCTACAGGGTATGGAACACTGAAGCTTTCTTT
CASSLGAYRVWNTEAFF
>TRBJ2-3|.|.|TRBV10-3
TGTGCCATCAGTGAGGGGGGAACCACAGATACGCAGTATTTT
CAISEGGTTDTQYF
>TRBJ2-2|.|.|TRBV24-1
TGTGCCACCAGTGATCCAGCGTCCGGGGAGCTGTTTTTT
CATSDPASGELFF
>TRBJ1-2|.|TRBD1|TRBV30
TGTGCCTGGAGTGTACTTGGACAGGGGTCTGGCTACACCTTC
CAWSVLGQGSGYTF
>TRBJ2-7|.|.|TRBV20-1
TGCAGTGCTAGTGCCGGGACGAGGGGTCCCTACGAGCAGTACTTC
CSASAGTRGPYEQYF
>TRBJ1-1|.|TRBD1|TRBV6-6
TGTGCCAGCAGCAGACAGGGGGCGAACACTGAAGCTTTCTTT
CASSRQGANTEAFF
>TRBJ2-7|few|.|TRBV11-3
TGTGCCAGCAGCGGAAGCTACGAGCAGTACTTC
CASSGSYEQYF
>TRBJ2-1|.|TRBD1|TRBV7-2
TGTGCCAGCAGCTTAGGGCTCGGACAGGGCGGGCAGTTCTTC
CASSLGLGQGGQFF
>TRBJ1-5|few|.|TRBV2
TGTGCCAGCAGTGAAAATAGGGATAATCAGCCCCAGCATTTT
CASSENRDNQPQHF
>TRBJ1-1|.|.|TRBV20-1
TGCAGTGCAATAGGGAACACTGAAGCTTTCTTT
CSAIGNTEAFF
>TRBJ2-6|once|.|TRBV4-1
TGCGCCAGCAGCCCGTCCGGTTCGACAGGATCGTCCTCTTCTGGGGCCAACGTCCTGACTTTC
CASSPSGSTGSSSSGANVLTF
>TRBJ1-2|.|TRBD1|TRBV4-3
TGCGCCAGCAGCCAAGACGACAGGGATGGCTATGGCTACACCTTC
CASSQDDRDGYGYTF
>TRBJ2-5|.|TRBD1|TRBV10-3
TGTGCCATCAGTGATTGGACAGGGGGCGTGATGGGGGAGACCCAGTACTTC
CAISDWTGGVMGETQYF